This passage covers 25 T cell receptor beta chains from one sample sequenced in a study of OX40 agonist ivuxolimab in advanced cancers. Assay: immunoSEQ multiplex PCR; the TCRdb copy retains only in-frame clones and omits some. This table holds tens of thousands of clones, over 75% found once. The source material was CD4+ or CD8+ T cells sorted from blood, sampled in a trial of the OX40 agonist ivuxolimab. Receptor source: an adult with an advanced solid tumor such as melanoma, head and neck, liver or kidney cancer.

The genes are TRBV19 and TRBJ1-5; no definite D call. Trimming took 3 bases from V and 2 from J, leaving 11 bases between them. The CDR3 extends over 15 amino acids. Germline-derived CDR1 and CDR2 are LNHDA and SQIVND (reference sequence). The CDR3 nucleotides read TGTGCCAGTAGTATCTGGGGAGTGGGCAATCAGCCCCAGCATTTT. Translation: CASSIWGVGNQPQHF.

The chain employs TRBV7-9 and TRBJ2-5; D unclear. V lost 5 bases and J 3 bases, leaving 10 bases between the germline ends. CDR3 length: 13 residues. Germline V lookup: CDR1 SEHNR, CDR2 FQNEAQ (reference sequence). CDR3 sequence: CASSLTGEETQYF. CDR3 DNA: TGTGCCAGCAGCCTTACTGGAGAAGAGACCCAGTACTTC.

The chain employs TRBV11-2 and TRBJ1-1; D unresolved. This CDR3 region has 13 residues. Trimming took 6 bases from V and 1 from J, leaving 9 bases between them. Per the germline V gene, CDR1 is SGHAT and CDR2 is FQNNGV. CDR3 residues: CASRLRGNTEAFF. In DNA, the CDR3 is TGTGCCAGCAGACTACGGGGGAACACTGAAGCTTTCTTT.

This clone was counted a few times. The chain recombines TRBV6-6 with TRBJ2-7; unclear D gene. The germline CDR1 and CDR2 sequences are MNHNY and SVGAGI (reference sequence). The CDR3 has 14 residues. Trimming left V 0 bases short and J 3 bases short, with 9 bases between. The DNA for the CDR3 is TGTGCCAGCAGTTACTCATTGTCTATCTACGAGCAGTACTTC. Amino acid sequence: CASSYSLSIYEQYF.

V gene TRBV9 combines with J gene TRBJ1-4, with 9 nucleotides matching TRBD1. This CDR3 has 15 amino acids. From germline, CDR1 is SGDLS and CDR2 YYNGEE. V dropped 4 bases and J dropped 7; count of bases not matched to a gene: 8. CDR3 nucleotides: TGTGCCAGCAGCCCCGGTGGGACAGGGAGTGAAAAACTGTTTTTT. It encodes CASSPGGTGSEKLFF.

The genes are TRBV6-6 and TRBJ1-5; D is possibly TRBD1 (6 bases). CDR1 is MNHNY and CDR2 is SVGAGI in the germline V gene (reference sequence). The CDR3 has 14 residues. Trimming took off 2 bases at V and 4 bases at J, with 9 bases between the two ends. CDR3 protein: CASSYTQGNQPQHF. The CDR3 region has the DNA TGTGCCAGCAGTTACACCCAGGGGAATCAGCCCCAGCATTTT.

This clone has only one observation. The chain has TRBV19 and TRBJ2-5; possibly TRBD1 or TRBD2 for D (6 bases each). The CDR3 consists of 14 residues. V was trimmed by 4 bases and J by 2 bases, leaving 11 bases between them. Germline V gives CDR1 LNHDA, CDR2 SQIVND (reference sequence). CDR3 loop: CASSTVGGQETQYF. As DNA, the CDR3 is TGTGCCAGTAGTACCGTAGGGGGGCAAGAGACCCAGTACTTC.

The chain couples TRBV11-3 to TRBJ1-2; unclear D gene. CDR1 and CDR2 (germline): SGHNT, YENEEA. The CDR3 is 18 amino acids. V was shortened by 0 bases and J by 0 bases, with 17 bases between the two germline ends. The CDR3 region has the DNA TGTGCCAGCAGCTTAGATTTTCAGAAACTGTTAGCTAACTATGGCTACACCTTC. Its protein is CASSLDFQKLLANYGYTF.

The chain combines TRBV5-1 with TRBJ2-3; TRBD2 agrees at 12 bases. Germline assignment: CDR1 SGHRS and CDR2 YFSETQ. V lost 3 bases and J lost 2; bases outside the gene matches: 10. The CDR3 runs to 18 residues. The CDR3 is CASSSRPLAGGSTDTQYF. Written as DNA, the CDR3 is TGCGCCAGCAGCTCGCGACCACTAGCGGGGGGATCCACAGATACGCAGTATTTT.

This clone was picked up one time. The CDR3 DNA reads TGCAGCGTTGGCAGGGGGCGGACTGAAGCTTTCTTT. The encoded protein is CSVGRGRTEAFF. The rearrangement uses TRBV29-1 and TRBJ1-1, with 8 bases fitting TRBD1. Germline loops: CDR1 SQVTM, CDR2 ANQGSEA. V lost 4 bases to trimming and J lost 5 bases; unmatched junction nucleotides: 3. The CDR3 has 12 residues. The variable domain in full, with the rest retrieved from reference TRBV29-1 and TRBJ1-1, is SAVISQKPSRDICQRGTSLTIQCQVDSQVTMMFWYRQQPGQSLTLIATANQGSEATYESGFVIDKFPISRPNLTFSTLTVSNMSPEDSSIYLCSVGRGRTEAFFGQGTRLTVV.

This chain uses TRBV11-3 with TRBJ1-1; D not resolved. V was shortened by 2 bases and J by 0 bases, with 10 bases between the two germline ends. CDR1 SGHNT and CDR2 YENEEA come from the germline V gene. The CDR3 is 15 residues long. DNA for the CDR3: TGTGCCAGCAGCTTAAGCGCGCTCCTGAACACTGAAGCTTTCTTT. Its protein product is CASSLSALLNTEAFF.

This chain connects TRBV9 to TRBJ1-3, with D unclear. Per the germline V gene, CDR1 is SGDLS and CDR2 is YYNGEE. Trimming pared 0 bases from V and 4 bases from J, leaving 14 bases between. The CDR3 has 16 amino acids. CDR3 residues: CASSVGLDLQGNTIYF. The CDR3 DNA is TGTGCCAGCAGCGTAGGTCTCGATTTGCAGGGAAACACCATATATTTT.

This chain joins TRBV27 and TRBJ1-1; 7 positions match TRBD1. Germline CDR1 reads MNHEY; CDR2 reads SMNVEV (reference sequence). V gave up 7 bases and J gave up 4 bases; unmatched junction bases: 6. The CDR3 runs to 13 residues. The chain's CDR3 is CASMDRMGTEAFF. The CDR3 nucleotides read TGTGCCAGCATGGACAGGATGGGCACTGAAGCTTTCTTT.

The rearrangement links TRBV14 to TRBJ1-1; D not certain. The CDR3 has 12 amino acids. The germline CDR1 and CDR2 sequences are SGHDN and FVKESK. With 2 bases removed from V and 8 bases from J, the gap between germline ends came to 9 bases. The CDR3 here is CASSQTQIEAFF. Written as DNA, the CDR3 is TGTGCCAGCAGCCAAACTCAAATAGAAGCTTTCTTT. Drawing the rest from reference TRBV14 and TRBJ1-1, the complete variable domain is EAGVTQFPSHSVIEKGQTVTLRCDPISGHDNLYWYRRVMGKEIKFLLHFVKESKQDESGMPNNRFLAERTGGTYSTLKVQPAELEDSGVYFCASSQTQIEAFFGQGTRLTVV.

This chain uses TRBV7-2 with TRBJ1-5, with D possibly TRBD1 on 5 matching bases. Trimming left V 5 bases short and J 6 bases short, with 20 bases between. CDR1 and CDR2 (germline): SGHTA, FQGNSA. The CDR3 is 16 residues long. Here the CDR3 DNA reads TGTGCCAGCAGCCTCTCCGCTCGATCAGGGAGTCAGCCCCAGCATTTT. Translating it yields CASSLSARSGSQPQHF.

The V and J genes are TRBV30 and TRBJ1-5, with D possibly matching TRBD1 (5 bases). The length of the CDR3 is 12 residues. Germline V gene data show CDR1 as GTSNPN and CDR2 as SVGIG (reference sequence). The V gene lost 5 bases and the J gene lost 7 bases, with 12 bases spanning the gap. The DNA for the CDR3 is TGTGCCTGGGATAGGACATCGCAGCCCCAGCATTTT. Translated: CAWDRTSQPQHF.

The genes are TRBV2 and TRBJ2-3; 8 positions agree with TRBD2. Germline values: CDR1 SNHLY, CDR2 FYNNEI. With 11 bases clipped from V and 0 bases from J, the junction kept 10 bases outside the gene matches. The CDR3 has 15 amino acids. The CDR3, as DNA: TGTGCCGGAACCGGGACTAGATCTAGCACAGATACGCAGTATTTT. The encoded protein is CAGTGTRSSTDTQYF.

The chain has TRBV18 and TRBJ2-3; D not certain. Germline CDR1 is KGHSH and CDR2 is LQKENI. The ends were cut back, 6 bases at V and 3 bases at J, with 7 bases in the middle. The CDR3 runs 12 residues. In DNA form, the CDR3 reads TGTGCCAGCTCTCAAATTACAGATACGCAGTATTTT. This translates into CASSQITDTQYF. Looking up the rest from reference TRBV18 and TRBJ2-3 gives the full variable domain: NAGVMQNPRHLVRRRGQEARLRCSPMKGHSHVYWYRQLPEEGLKFMVYLQKENIIDESGMPKERFSAEFPKEGPSILRIQQVVRGDSAAYFCASSQITDTQYFGPGTRLTVL.

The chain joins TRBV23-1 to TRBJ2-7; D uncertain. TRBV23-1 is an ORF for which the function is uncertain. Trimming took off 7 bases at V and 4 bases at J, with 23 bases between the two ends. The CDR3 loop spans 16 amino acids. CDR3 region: CASTRVKTVRKYEQYF. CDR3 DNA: TGCGCCAGCACCAGAGTCAAGACGGTCAGAAAATACGAGCAGTACTTC.

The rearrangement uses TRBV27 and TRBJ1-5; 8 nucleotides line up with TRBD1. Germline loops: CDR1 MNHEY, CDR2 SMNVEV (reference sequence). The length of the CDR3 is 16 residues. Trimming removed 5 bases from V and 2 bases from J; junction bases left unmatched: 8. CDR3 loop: CASSTLGQGGNQPQHF. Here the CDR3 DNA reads TGTGCCAGCAGTACTTTAGGACAGGGAGGCAATCAGCCCCAGCATTTT.

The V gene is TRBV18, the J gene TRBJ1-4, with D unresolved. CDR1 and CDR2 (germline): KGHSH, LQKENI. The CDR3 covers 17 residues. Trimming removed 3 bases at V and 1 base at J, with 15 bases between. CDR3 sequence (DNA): TGTGCCAGCTCACCCGTCATCTCGGTTGGAACTAATGAAAAACTGTTTTTT. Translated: CASSPVISVGTNEKLFF.

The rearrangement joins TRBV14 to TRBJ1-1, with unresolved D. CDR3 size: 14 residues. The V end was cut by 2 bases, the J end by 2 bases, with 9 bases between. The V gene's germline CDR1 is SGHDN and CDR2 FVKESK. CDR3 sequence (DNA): TGTGCCAGCAGCCAATGGACCGATAACACTGAAGCTTTCTTT. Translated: CASSQWTDNTEAFF.

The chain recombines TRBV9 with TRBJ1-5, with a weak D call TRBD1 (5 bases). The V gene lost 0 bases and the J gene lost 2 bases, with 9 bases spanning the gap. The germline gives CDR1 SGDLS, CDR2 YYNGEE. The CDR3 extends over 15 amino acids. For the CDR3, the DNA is TGTGCCAGCAGCGTAGGGGGGACGGGCAATCAGCCCCAGCATTTT. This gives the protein CASSVGGTGNQPQHF.

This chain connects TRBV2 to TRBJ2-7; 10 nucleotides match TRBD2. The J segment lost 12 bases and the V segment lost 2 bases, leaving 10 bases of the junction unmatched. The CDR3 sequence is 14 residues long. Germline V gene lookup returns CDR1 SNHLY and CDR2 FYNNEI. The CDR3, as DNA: TGTGCCAGCAGTGAACAGTCTAGCGGGAGTCGGAGGTACTTC. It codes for CASSEQSSGSRRYF.

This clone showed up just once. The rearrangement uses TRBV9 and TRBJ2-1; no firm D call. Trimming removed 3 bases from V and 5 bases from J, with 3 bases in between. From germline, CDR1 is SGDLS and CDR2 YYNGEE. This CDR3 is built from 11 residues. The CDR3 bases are TGTGCCAGCAGCGGCAACAATGAGCAGTTCTTC. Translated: CASSGNNEQFF. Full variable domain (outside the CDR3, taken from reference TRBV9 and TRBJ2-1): DSGVTQTPKHLITATGQRVTLRCSPRSGDLSVYWYQQSLDQGLQFLIQYYNGEERAKGNILERFSAQQFPDLHSELNLSSLELGDSALYFCASSGNNEQFFGPGTRLTVL.